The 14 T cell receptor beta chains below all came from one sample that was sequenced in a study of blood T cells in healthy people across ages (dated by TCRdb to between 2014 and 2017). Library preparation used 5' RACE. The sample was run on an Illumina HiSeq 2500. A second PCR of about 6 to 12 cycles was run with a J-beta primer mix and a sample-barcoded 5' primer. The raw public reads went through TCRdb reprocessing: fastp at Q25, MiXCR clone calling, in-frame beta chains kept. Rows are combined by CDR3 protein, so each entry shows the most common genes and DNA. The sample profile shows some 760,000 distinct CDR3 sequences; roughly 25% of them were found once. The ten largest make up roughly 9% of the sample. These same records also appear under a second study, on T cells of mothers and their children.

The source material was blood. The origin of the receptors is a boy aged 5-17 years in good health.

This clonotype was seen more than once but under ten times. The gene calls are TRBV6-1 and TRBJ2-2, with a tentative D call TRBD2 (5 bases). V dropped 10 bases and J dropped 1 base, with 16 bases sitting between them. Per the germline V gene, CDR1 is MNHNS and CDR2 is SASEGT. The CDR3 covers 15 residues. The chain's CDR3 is CATTRALENTGELFF. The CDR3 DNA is TGTGCCACCACTAGGGCTTTGGAGAACACCGGGGAGCTGTTTTTT.

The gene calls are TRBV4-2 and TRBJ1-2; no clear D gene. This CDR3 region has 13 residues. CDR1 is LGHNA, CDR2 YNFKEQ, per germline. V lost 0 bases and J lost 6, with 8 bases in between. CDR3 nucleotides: TGTGCCAGCAGCCAAGATATAGGAGATGGCTACACCTTC. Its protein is CASSQDIGDGYTF.

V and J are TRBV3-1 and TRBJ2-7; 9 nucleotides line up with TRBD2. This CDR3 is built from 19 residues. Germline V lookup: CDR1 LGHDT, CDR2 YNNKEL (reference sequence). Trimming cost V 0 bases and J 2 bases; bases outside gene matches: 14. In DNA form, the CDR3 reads TGTGCCAGCAGCCAAGAGCGCCTGAGGCTAGCGGGGTGTGCCTACGAGCAGTACTTC. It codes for CASSQERLRLAGCAYEQYF.

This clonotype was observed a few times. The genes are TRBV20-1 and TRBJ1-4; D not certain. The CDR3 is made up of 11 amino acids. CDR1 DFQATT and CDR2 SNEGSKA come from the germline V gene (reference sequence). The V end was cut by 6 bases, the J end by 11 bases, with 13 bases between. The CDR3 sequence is CSAFLRAKLFF. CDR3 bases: TGCAGTGCCTTTCTCCGTGCGAAACTGTTTTTT.

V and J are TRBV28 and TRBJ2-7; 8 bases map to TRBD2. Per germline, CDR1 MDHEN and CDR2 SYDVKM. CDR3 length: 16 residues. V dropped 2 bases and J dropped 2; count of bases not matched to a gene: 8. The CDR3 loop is CASSLPGTRLAYEQYF. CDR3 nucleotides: TGTGCCAGCAGTTTACCCGGGACTAGATTAGCCTACGAGCAGTACTTC.

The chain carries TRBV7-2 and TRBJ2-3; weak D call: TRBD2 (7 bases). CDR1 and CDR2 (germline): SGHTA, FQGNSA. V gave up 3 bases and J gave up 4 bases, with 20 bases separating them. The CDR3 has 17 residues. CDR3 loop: CASSLSGGGNLADTQYF. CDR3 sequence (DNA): TGTGCCAGCAGCTTGAGTGGCGGGGGCAACTTAGCAGATACGCAGTATTTT.

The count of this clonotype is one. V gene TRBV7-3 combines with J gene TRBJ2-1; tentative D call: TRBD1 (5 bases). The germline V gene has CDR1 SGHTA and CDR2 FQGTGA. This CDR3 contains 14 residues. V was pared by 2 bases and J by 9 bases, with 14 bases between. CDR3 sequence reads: CASSLEFQGGEQFF. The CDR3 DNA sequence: TGTGCCAGCAGCTTAGAATTCCAGGGCGGTGAGCAGTTCTTC.

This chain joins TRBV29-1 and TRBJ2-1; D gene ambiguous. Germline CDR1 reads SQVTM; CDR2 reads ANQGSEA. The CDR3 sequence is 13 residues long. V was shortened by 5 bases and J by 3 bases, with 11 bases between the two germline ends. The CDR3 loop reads CSVHGRNYNEQFF. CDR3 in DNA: TGCAGCGTTCATGGTCGAAACTACAATGAGCAGTTCTTC.

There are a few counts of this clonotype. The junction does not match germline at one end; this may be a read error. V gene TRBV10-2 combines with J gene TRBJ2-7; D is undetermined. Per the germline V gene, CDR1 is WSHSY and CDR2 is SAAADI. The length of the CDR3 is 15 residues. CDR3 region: CASSESTGGAYEQYF. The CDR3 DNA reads TGTGCCAGCAGTGAATCGACGGGCGGCGCCTACGAGCAGTACTTC.

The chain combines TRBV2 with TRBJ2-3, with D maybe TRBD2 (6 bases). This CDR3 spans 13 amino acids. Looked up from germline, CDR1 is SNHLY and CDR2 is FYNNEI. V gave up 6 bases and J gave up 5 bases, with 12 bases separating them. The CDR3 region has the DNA TGTGCCAGCAGCGGACTACCGGAAGATACGCAGTATTTT. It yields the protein CASSGLPEDTQYF.

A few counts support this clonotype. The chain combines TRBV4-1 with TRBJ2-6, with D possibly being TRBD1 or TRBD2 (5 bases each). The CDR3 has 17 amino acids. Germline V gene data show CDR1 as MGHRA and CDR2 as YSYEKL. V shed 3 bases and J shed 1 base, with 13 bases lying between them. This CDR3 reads CASSHGTDGSGANVLTF. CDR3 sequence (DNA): TGCGCCAGCAGCCATGGGACGGATGGATCTGGGGCCAACGTCCTGACTTTC.

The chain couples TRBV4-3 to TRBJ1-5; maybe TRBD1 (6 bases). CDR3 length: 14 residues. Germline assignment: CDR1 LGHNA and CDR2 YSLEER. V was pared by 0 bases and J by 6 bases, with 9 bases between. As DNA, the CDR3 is TGCGCCAGCAGCCAAGACGGGGGCGGTCAGCCCCAGCATTTT. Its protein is CASSQDGGGQPQHF.

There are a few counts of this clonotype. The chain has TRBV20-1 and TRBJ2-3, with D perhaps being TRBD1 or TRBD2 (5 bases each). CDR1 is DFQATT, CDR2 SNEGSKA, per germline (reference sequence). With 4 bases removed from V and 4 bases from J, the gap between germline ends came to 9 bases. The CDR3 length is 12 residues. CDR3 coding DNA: TGCAGTGCTACAGGGACCGCAGATACGCAGTATTTT. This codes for CSATGTADTQYF.

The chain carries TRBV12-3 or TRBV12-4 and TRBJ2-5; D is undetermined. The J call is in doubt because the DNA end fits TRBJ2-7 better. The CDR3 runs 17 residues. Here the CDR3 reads CASSLELGSVSSYEQYF. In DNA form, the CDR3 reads TGTGCCAGCAGTTTAGAATTGGGCAGCGTAAGCTCCTACGAGCAGTACTTC.